These 23 T cell receptor beta chains were all obtained from the same sample, sequenced in a study of cytomegalovirus exposure and HLA in healthy donors. Vbeta (60) and Jbeta (13) primers were used in the PCR. Assay: immunoSEQ multiplex PCR; the TCRdb copy retains only in-frame clones and omits some. Counted here are some 160,000 clones, less than 85% occurring once; the ten biggest clones make up 5.7%. The specimen sequenced was PBMCs. The receptor set was obtained from a man aged 35-49 years in good health and CMV-seronegative.

V usage is TRBV27 and J usage is TRBJ1-1, with a tentative D call TRBD1 (5 bases). The CDR3 runs to 14 residues. Trimming took off 1 base at V and 7 bases at J, with 13 bases between the two ends. Germline V CDR1 and CDR2: MNHEY, SMNVEV (reference sequence). The CDR3 region is CASSLWAGSFEAFF. The CDR3 nucleotides are TGTGCCAGCAGTTTATGGGCAGGGTCGTTTGAAGCTTTCTTT.

This chain links TRBV23-1 with TRBJ1-5; a weak D match, TRBD1 (6 bases). TRBV23-1 is labeled an ORF, and its function is uncertain. Trimming removed 2 bases from V and 2 bases from J, with 22 bases in between. The CDR3 has 19 residues. CDR3 bases: TGCGCCAGCAGTCAAATCCACCGGGGGGCGGATCAGTGCAATCAGCCCCAGCATTTT. As protein: CASSQIHRGADQCNQPQHF.

The CDR3 loop reads CASSYDREPGEQYF. In DNA, the CDR3 is TGTGCCAGCAGTTACGACAGGGAACCCGGCGAGCAGTACTTC. V is TRBV6-5 and J is TRBJ2-7; 7 positions match TRBD1. With V trimmed by 2 bases and J by 6 bases, 7 bases remained unmatched. CDR1 is MNHEY and CDR2 is SVGAGI in the germline V gene. The CDR3 sequence is 14 residues long.

The chain couples TRBV5-6 to TRBJ2-3; D might be TRBD2 (6 bases). CDR3 size: 15 residues. The germline V gene has CDR1 SGHDT and CDR2 YYEEEE. Trimming took 3 bases from V and 4 from J, leaving 15 bases between them. The CDR3 loop reads CASSSERAVPDTQYF. In DNA form, the CDR3 reads TGTGCCAGCAGCTCCGAGCGGGCCGTTCCAGATACGCAGTATTTT.

The CDR3 nucleotides are TGTGCCAGCAGTCTCCCGGGACAGGGGGGCAACGAGCAGTACTTC. It is translated as CASSLPGQGGNEQYF. The chain recombines TRBV27 with TRBJ2-7, with 11 bases fitting TRBD1. CDR1 is MNHEY, CDR2 SMNVEV, per germline (reference sequence). This CDR3 is 15 amino acids long. The J segment lost 5 bases and the V segment lost 5 bases, leaving 8 bases of the junction unmatched.

The rearrangement uses TRBV11-3 and TRBJ2-6, with TRBD1 as a possible D gene (5 bases). The V and J ends lost 10 bases and 0 bases respectively, with 13 bases between them. Germline CDR1 and CDR2: SGHNT and YENEEA. This CDR3 contains 15 residues. CDR3 region: CATTGSDSGANVLTF. CDR3 sequence (DNA): TGTGCCACCACAGGTTCCGACTCTGGGGCCAACGTCCTGACTTTC.

The V call is TRBV4-3, the J call TRBJ2-3; D gene uncertain. The CDR3 loop spans 14 amino acids. Germline CDR1 LGHNA, CDR2 YSLEER. Between the trimmed V and J ends, which lost 1 base and 2 bases, there was a span of 7 bases. The CDR3 DNA is TGCGCCAGCAGCCAAGGCGTATTCACAGATACGCAGTATTTT. Translation: CASSQGVFTDTQYF.

V and J are TRBV13 and TRBJ2-3; tentative D call: TRBD2 (5 bases). Germline V CDR1 and CDR2: PRHDT, FYEKMQ (reference sequence). Trimming took off 1 base at V and 2 bases at J, with 13 bases between the two ends. The CDR3 sequence is 16 residues long. The CDR3 region is CASSLARTPATDTQYF. The CDR3 region has the DNA TGTGCCAGCAGCTTAGCCCGGACTCCAGCCACAGATACGCAGTATTTT.

The rearrangement uses TRBV2 and TRBJ2-2, with D perhaps matching TRBD2 (6 bases). The germline CDR1 and CDR2 sequences are SNHLY and FYNNEI. Trimming left V 8 bases short and J 0 bases short, with 10 bases between. The CDR3 extends over 14 amino acids. CDR3 sequence reads: CASVLAPNTGELFF. The DNA for the CDR3 is TGTGCCAGCGTCCTAGCGCCGAACACCGGGGAGCTGTTTTTT.

The V call is TRBV6-5, the J call TRBJ1-6, with 7 bases that match TRBD1. There are 13 residues in the CDR3. Germline CDR1 and CDR2: MNHEY and SVGAGI. The J segment lost 7 bases and the V segment lost 4 bases, leaving 1 base of the junction unmatched. The CDR3 DNA reads TGTGCCAGCAGTTCGGACAGGAATTCACCCCTCCACTTT. Its translation is CASSSDRNSPLHF.

The CDR3 coding sequence is TGTGCCAGCAGCCAAGGGTTAATAGATTCACCCCTCCACTTT. It is translated as CASSQGLIDSPLHF. The chain couples TRBV14 to TRBJ1-6; D uncertain. Trimming removed 1 base from V and 8 bases from J, with 9 bases in between. This CDR3 is built from 14 residues. CDR1 is SGHDN and CDR2 is FVKESK in the germline V gene.

This clone was found a few times. The V call is TRBV7-2, the J call TRBJ1-6; 7 positions match TRBD1. V trimming: 4 bases; J trimming: 9 bases; junction bases outside the gene matches: 12. This CDR3 comprises 16 residues. CDR1 is SGHTA, CDR2 FQGNSA, per germline. The CDR3 DNA sequence: TGTGCCAGCAGCTCCTTACGACAGGGAATTTTTTCACCCCTCCACTTT. Amino acids: CASSSLRQGIFSPLHF.

The rearrangement uses TRBV7-2 and TRBJ1-2; 7 bases match TRBD1. The ends lost 0 bases at V and 4 bases at J; junction bases unmatched: 11. This CDR3 is built from 17 residues. Germline V CDR1 and CDR2: SGHTA, FQGNSA. In DNA form, the CDR3 reads TGTGCCAGCAGCTTAGCGGAGGGACAGAGGGTTGGCTATGGCTACACCTTC. It translates to CASSLAEGQRVGYGYTF.

The V and J genes are TRBV9 and TRBJ2-2, with 14 nucleotides matching TRBD2. Germline-derived CDR1 and CDR2 are SGDLS and YYNGEE. J gave up 8 bases and V 1 base, and 4 bases lay outside the gene matches. This CDR3 contains 16 residues. The CDR3 DNA reads as TGTGCCAGCAGCGTAACAGGGACTAGCGGGGGTGGGGAGCTGTTTTTT. The encoded protein is CASSVTGTSGGGELFF.

This chain joins TRBV5-1 and TRBJ1-5; 11 bases fit TRBD1. V gave up 6 bases and J gave up 5 bases; unmatched junction bases: 4. This CDR3 contains 14 residues. The V gene's germline CDR1 is SGHRS and CDR2 YFSETQ. The CDR3 DNA is TGCGCCAGCACCGGGACAGGGGGACATCAGCCCCAGCATTTT. Amino acids: CASTGTGGHQPQHF.

The chain carries TRBV6-4 and TRBJ2-1, with TRBD2 matching over 13 bases. Germline V CDR1 and CDR2: MRHNA, SNTAGT. The CDR3 runs to 15 residues. Germline trimming cut 5 bases from V and 8 bases from J; bases unmatched to any gene: 6. Written as DNA, the CDR3 is TGTGCCAGCAGTACCGGGACTAGCGGGGTGGATGAGCAGTTCTTC. Protein product: CASSTGTSGVDEQFF.

This clone was seen a few times. This chain joins TRBV6-5 and TRBJ2-2; possible D gene TRBD2, 5 bases. The V end was cut by 5 bases, the J end by 4 bases, with 5 bases between. Germline lookup yields CDR1 MNHEY and CDR2 SVGAGI. This CDR3 has 12 residues. CDR3 DNA sequence: TGTGCCAGCAGTCGGGGCACCGGGGAGCTGTTTTTT. Translated, it gives CASSRGTGELFF.

The rearrangement uses TRBV12-5 and TRBJ2-7; 7 positions match TRBD1. V was clipped by 7 bases and J by 5 bases; unmatched bases: 14. Germline CDR1 is LGHNT and CDR2 is FRNRAP. The CDR3 length is 15 residues. The chain's CDR3 is CASAFDGQEQDEQYF. For the CDR3, the DNA is TGTGCTAGTGCTTTCGATGGACAGGAACAGGACGAGCAGTACTTC.

The genes are TRBV6-6 and TRBJ2-7, with a possible D match to TRBD1 (6 bases). The CDR3 is made up of 14 amino acids. Germline V gene data show CDR1 as MNHNY and CDR2 as SVGAGI (reference sequence). With 7 bases removed from V and 2 bases from J, the gap between germline ends came to 15 bases. This CDR3 reads CASTVGTQTYEQYF. In DNA, the CDR3 is TGTGCCAGCACCGTCGGGACACAGACCTACGAGCAGTACTTC.

The V call is TRBV5-5, the J call TRBJ2-5; 13 bases are shared with TRBD2. Germline V gene sequence: CDR1 SGHKS, CDR2 YYEKEE (reference sequence). Trimming cost V 4 bases and J 5 bases; bases outside gene matches: 2. The CDR3 loop spans 14 amino acids. CDR3 sequence reads: CASSGLAGVETQYF. CDR3 in DNA: TGTGCCAGCAGCGGACTAGCGGGAGTGGAGACCCAGTACTTC.

This clone appeared a single time. This chain uses TRBV13 with TRBJ2-3, with D possibly matching TRBD2 (6 bases). Germline assignment: CDR1 PRHDT and CDR2 FYEKMQ (reference sequence). The length of the CDR3 is 15 residues. Trimming removed 5 bases at V and 0 bases at J, with 12 bases between. In DNA, the CDR3 is TGTGCCAGCAGCCTAGAGGGGAGGAGCACAGATACGCAGTATTTT. Translating gives CASSLEGRSTDTQYF.

V usage is TRBV25-1 and J usage is TRBJ2-3; 8 bases match TRBD2. Germline CDR1 is MGHDK and CDR2 is SYGVNS. Germline trimming cut 1 base from V and 0 bases from J; bases unmatched to any gene: 6. The CDR3 is 17 residues long. The CDR3 protein is CASSELGTSGSTDTQYF. In DNA form, the CDR3 reads TGTGCCAGCAGTGAATTAGGTACTAGCGGAAGCACAGATACGCAGTATTTT.

The rearrangement uses TRBV5-5 and TRBJ1-2, with TRBD1 matching 7 bases. The CDR3 has 15 residues. Germline CDR1 is SGHKS and CDR2 is YYEKEE (reference sequence). The J segment lost 0 bases and the V segment lost 2 bases, leaving 4 bases of the junction unmatched. This CDR3 is CASSLGGSANYGYTF. CDR3 DNA: TGTGCCAGCAGCTTAGGGGGCTCGGCTAACTATGGCTACACCTTC.